This T cell receptor beta chain comes out of a study of blood T cell repertoires in COVID-19. In the study overall: COVID-19 samples collected from the United States, Italy and Spain covered acute and convalescent phases.

V lost 10 bases and J lost 0, with 15 bases in between. This CDR3 is built from 14 residues. Germline V gene sequence: CDR1 MNHNS, CDR2 SASEGT. This table comes from immunoSEQ multiplex PCR, and its TCRdb copy is limited to in-frame clones, with some not included. The sample includes roughly 150,000 clones, approximately 88% of them seen just once. The sequencing sample was made of peripheral blood. The chain carries TRBV6-1 and TRBJ1-1, with D unresolved. The TCR sequence derives from a man aged 55 to 70 with acute or convalescent COVID-19. The CDR3 loop is CAMRAGRLNTEAFF. Written as DNA, the CDR3 is TGTGCCATGCGGGCAGGCCGCCTGAACACTGAAGCTTTCTTT.